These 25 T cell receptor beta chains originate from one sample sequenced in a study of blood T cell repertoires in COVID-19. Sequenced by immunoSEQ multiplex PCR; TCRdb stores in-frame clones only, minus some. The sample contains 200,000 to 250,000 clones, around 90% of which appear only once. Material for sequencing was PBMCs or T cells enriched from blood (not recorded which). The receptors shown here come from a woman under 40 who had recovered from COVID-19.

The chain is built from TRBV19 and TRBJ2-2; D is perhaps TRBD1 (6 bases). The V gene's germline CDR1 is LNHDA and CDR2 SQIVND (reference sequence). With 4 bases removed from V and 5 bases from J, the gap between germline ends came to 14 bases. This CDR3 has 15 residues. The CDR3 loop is CASSTLGTITGELFF. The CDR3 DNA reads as TGTGCCAGTAGTACGCTCGGGACAATTACCGGGGAGCTGTTTTTT.

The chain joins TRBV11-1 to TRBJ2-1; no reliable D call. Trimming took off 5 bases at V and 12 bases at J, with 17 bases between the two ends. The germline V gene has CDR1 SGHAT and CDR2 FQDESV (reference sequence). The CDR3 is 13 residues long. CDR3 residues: CASSRGLLDSQFF. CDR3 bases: TGTGCCAGCAGCCGTGGCCTGCTAGATTCGCAGTTCTTC.

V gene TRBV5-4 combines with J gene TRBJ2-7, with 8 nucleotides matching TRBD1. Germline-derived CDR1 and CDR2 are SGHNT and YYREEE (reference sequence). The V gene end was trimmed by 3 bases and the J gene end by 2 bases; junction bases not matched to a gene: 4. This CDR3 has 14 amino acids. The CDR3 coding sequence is TGTGCCAGCAGCTACACGGACAGGGCCTACGAGCAGTACTTC. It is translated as CASSYTDRAYEQYF.

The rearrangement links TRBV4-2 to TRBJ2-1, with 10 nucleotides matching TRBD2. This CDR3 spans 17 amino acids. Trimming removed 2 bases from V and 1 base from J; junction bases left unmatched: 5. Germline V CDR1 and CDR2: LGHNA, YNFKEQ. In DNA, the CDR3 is TGTGCCAGCAGCCAATTAAGCGGGGGGGGTTCCTACAATGAGCAGTTCTTC. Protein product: CASSQLSGGGSYNEQFF.

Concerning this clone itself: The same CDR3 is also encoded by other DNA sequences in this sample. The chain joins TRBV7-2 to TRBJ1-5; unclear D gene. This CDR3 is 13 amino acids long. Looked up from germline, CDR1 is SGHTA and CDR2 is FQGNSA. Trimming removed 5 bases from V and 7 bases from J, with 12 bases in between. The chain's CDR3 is CASSPHRGQPQHF. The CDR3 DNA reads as TGTGCCAGCAGCCCCCATCGCGGGCAGCCCCAGCATTTT. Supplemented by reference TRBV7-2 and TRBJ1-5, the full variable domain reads GAGVSQSPSNKVTEKGKDVELRCDPISGHTALYWYRQSLGQGLEFLIYFQGNSAPDKSGLPSDRFSAERTGGSVSTLTIQRTQQEDSAVYLCASSPHRGQPQHFGDGTRLSIL.

The CDR3 region is CASSLAGQNSNEKLFF. The CDR3 bases are TGCGCCAGCAGCTTGGCCGGACAGAACTCCAATGAAAAACTGTTTTTT. V gene TRBV5-1 combines with J gene TRBJ1-4; D is possibly TRBD1 (6 bases). The V end was cut by 0 bases, the J end by 5 bases, with 14 bases between. There are 16 residues in the CDR3. Per the germline V gene, CDR1 is SGHRS and CDR2 is YFSETQ.

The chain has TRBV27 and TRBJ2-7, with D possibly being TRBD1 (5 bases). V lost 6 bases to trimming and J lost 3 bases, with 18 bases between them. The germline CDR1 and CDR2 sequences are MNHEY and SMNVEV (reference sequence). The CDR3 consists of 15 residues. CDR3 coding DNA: TGTGCCAGCAGAGGTTCGGCGGCCAGGGTCTACGAGCAGTACTTC. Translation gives CASRGSAARVYEQYF.

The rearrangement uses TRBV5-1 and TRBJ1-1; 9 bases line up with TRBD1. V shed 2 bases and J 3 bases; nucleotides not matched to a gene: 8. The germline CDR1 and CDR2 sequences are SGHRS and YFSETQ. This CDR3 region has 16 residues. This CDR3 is CASSLTGGVRDTEAFF. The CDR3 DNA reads TGCGCCAGCAGCTTAACAGGGGGCGTGCGGGACACTGAAGCTTTCTTT.

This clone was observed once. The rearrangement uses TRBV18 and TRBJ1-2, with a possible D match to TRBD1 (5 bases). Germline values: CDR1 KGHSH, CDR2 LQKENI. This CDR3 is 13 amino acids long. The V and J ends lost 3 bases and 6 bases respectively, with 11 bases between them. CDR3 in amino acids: CASSPRQYDGYTF. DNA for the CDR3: TGTGCCAGCTCACCCCGACAGTACGATGGCTACACCTTC.

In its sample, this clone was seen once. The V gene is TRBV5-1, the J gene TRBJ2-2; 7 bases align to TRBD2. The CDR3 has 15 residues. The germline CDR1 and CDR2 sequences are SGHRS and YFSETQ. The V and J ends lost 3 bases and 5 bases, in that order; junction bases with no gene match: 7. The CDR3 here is CASSSATGGTGELFF. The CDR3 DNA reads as TGCGCCAGCAGCTCCGCCACGGGGGGTACCGGGGAGCTGTTTTTT.

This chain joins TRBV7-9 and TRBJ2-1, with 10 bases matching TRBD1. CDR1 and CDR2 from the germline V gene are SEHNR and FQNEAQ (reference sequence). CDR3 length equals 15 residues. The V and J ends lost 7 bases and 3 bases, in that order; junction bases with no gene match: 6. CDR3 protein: CASTTGQGFYNEQFF. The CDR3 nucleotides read TGTGCCAGCACCACGGGACAGGGGTTCTACAATGAGCAGTTCTTC. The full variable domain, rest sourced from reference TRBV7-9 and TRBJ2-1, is DTGVSQNPRHKITKRGQNVTFRCDPISEHNRLYWYRQTLGQGPEFLTYFQNEAQLEKSRLLSDRFSAERPKGSFSTLEIQRTEQGDSAMYLCASTTGQGFYNEQFFGPGTRLTVL.

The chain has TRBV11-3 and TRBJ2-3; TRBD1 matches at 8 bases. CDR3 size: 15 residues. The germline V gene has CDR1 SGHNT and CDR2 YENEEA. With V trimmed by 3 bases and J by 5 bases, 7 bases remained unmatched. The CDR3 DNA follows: TGTGCCAGCAGCTTGGGGACAGGTCCAGAAGATACGCAGTATTTT. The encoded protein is CASSLGTGPEDTQYF.

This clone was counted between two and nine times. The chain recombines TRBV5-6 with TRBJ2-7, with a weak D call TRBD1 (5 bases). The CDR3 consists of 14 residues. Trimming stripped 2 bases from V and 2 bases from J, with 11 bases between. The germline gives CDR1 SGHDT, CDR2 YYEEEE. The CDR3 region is CASSLTGPAYEQYF. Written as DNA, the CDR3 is TGTGCCAGCAGCTTAACAGGACCAGCCTACGAGCAGTACTTC. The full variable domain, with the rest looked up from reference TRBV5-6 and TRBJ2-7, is DAGVTQSPTHLIKTRGQQVTLRCSPKSGHDTVSWYQQALGQGPQFIFQYYEEEERQRGNFPDRFSGHQFPNYSSELNVNALLLGDSALYLCASSLTGPAYEQYFGPGTRLTVT.

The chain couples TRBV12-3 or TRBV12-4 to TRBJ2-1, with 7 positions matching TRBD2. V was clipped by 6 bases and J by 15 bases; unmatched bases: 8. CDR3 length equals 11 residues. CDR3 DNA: TGTGCCAGCAGCGAGGGTCTAGCGGCGTTCTTC. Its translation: CASSEGLAAFF.

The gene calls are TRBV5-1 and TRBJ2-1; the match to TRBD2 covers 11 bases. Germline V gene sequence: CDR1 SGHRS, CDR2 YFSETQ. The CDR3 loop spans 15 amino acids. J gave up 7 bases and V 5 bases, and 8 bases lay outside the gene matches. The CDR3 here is CASRVGLAVNNEQFF. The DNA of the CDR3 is TGCGCCAGCAGGGTGGGACTAGCGGTTAATAATGAGCAGTTCTTC.

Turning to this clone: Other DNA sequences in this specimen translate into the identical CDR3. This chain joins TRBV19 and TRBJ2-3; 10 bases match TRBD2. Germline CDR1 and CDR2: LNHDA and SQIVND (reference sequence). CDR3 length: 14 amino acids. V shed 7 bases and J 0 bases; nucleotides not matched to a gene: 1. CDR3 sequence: CASKAGGSTDTQYF. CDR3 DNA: TGTGCCAGTAAAGCGGGGGGGAGCACAGATACGCAGTATTTT.

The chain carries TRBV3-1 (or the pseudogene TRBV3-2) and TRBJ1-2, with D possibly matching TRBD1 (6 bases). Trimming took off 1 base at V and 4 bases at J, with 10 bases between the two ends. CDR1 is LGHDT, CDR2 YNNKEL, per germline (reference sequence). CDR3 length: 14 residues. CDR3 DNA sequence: TGTGCCAGCAGCCAAGGGTCAGGGGCCTATGGCTACACCTTC. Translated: CASSQGSGAYGYTF.

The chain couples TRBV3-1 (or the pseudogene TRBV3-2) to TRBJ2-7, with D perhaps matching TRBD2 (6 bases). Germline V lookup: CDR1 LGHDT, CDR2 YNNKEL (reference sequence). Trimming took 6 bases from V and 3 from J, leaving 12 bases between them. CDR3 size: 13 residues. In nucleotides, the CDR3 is TGTGCCAGCAGTCCCTCGGGAGACTACGAGCAGTACTTC. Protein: CASSPSGDYEQYF.

The CDR3 DNA follows: TGTGCCAGCAGCGTACCAGTGGTAGATGCGGGGGGGCCAGACACCGGGGAGCTGTTTTTT. It encodes CASSVPVVDAGGPDTGELFF. The chain employs TRBV4-2 and TRBJ2-2; TRBD2 matches 9 bases. V lost 5 bases, J lost 3 bases, and 19 bases stayed unmatched. Germline CDR1 reads LGHNA; CDR2 reads YNFKEQ. The CDR3 has 20 amino acids.

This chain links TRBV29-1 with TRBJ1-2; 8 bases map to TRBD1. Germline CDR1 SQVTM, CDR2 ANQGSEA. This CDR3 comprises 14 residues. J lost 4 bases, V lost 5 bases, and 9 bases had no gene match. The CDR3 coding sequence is TGCAGCGTTTCGGTCCCAGGGGGCATCTATGGCTACACCTTC. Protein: CSVSVPGGIYGYTF. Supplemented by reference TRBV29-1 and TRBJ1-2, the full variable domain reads SAVISQKPSRDICQRGTSLTIQCQVDSQVTMMFWYRQQPGQSLTLIATANQGSEATYESGFVIDKFPISRPNLTFSTLTVSNMSPEDSSIYLCSVSVPGGIYGYTFGSGTRLTVV.

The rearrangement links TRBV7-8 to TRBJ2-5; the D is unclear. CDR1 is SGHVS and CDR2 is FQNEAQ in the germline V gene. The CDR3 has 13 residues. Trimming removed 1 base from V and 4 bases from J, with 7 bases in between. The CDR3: CASSLVGPETQYF. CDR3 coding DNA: TGTGCCAGCAGCTTAGTTGGCCCAGAGACCCAGTACTTC.

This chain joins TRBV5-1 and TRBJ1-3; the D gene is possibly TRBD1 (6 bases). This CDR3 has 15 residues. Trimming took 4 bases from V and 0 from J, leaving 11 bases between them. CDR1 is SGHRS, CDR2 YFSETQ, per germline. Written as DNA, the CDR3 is TGCGCCAGCAGCCTTAGACAGGCCTCTGGAAACACCATATATTTT. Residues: CASSLRQASGNTIYF. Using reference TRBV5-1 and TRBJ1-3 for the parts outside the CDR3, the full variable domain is KAGVTQTPRYLIKTRGQQVTLSCSPISGHRSVSWYQQTPGQGLQFLFEYFSETQRNKGNFPGRFSGRQFSNSRSEMNVSTLELGDSALYLCASSLRQASGNTIYFGEGSWLTVV.

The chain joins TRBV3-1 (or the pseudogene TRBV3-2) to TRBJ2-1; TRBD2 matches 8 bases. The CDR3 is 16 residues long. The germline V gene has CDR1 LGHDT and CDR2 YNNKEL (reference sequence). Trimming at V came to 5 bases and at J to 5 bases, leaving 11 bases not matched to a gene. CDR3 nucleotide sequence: TGTGCCAGCAGCTCCCGACTAGCGCCAGCCGACAATGAGCAGTTCTTC. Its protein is CASSSRLAPADNEQFF.

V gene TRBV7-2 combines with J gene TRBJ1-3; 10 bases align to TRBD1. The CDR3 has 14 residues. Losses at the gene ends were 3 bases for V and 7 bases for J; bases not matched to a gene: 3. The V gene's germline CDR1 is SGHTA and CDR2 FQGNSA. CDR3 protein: CASSFDRGQNTIYF. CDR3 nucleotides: TGTGCCAGCAGCTTTGACAGGGGGCAGAACACCATATATTTT. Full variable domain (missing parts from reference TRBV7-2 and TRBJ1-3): GAGVSQSPSNKVTEKGKDVELRCDPISGHTALYWYRQSLGQGLEFLIYFQGNSAPDKSGLPSDRFSAERTGGSVSTLTIQRTQQEDSAVYLCASSFDRGQNTIYFGEGSWLTVV.

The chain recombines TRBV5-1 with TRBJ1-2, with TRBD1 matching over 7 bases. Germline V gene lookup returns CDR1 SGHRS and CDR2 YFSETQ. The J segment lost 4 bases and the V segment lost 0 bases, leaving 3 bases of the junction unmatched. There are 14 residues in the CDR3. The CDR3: CASSLGGGGYGYTF. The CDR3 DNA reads TGCGCCAGCAGCTTGGGAGGGGGCGGCTATGGCTACACCTTC.